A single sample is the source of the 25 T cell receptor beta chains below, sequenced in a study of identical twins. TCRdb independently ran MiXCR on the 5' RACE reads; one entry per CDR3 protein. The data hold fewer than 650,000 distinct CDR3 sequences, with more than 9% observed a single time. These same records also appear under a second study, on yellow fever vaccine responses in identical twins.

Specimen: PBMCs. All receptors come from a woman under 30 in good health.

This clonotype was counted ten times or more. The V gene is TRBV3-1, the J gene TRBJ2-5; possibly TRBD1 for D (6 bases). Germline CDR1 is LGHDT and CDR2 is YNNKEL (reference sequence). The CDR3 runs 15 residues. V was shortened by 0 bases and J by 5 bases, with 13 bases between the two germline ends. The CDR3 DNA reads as TGTGCCAGCAGCCAAGATCACAGGGTAGACGAGACCCAGTACTTC. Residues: CASSQDHRVDETQYF.

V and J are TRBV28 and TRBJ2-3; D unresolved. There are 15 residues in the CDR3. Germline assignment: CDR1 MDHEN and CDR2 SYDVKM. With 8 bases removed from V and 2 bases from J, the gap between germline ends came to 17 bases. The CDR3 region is CASRLLAPVTDTQYF. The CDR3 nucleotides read TGTGCCAGCCGCCTTTTGGCTCCAGTCACAGATACGCAGTATTTT.

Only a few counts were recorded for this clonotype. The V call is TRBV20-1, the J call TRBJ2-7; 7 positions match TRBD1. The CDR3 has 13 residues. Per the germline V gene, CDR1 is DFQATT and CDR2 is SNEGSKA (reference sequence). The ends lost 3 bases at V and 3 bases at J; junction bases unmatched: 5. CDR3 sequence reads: CSARSGGIYEQYF. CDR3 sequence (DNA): TGCAGTGCTAGGTCAGGGGGAATCTACGAGCAGTACTTC.

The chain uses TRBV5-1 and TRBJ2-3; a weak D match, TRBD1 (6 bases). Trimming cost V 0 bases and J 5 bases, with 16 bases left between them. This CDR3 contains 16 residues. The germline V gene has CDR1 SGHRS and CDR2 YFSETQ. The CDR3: CASSLVGFQGRDTQYF. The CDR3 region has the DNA TGCGCCAGCAGCTTGGTGGGCTTTCAGGGGAGAGATACGCAGTATTTT.

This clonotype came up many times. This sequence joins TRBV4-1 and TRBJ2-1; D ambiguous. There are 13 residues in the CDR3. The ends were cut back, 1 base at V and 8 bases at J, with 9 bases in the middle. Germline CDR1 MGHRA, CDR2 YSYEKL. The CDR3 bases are TGCGCCAGCAGCCAAGGGCAGGTGGATGAGCAGTTCTTC. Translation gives CASSQGQVDEQFF.

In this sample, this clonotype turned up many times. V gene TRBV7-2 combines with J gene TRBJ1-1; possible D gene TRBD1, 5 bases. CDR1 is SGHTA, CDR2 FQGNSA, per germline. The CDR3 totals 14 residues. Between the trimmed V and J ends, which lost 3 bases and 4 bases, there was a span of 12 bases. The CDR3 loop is CASSLVQGVTEAFF. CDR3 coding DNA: TGTGCCAGCAGCTTGGTGCAGGGAGTCACTGAAGCTTTCTTT.

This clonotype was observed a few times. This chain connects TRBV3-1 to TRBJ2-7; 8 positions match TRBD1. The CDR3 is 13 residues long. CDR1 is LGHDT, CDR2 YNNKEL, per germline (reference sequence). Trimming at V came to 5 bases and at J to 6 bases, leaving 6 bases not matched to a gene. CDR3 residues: CASSYRTGSEQYF. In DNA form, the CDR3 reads TGTGCCAGCAGCTACAGGACAGGGTCCGAGCAGTACTTC.

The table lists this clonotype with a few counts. CDR3 DNA: TGCAGTGCTCCCAAAGAGAACACCGGGGAGCTGTTTTTT. It encodes CSAPKENTGELFF. The chain carries TRBV20-1 and TRBJ2-2, with D uncertain. From germline, CDR1 is DFQATT and CDR2 SNEGSKA (reference sequence). This CDR3 is built from 13 residues. Trimming shortened V by 5 bases and J by 1 base, and 8 bases separated the two germline ends.

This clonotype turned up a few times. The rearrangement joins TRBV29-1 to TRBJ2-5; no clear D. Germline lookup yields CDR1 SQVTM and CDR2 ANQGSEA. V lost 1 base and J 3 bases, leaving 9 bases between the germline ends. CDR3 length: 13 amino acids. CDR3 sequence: CSVEGVEEETQYF. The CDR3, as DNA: TGCAGCGTTGAAGGGGTGGAAGAAGAGACCCAGTACTTC.

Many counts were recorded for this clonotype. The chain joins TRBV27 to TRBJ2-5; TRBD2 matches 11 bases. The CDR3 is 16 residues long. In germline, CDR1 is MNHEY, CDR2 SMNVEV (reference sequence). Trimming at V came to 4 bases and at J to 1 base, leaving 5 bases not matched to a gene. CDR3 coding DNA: TGTGCCAGCAGTTCCCGCGGACTAGCGGGCCAAGAGACCCAGTACTTC. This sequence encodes CASSSRGLAGQETQYF.

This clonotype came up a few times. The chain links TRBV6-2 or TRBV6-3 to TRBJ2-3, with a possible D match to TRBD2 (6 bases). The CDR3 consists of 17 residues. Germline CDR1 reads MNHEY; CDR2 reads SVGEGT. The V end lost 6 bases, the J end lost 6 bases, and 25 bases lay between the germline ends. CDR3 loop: CASRGPAGRPEGDTQYF. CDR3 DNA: TGTGCCAGCAGGGGTCCGGCGGGGAGACCGGAGGGGGATACGCAGTATTTT.

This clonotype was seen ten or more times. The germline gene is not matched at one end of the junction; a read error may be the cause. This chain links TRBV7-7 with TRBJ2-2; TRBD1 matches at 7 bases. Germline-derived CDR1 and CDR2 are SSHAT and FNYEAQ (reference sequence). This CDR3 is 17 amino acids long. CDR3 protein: CASSLDDRVGNTGELFF. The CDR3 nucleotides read TGTGCTAGCAGCTTAGATGACAGGGTCGGGAACACCGGGGAGCTGTTTTTT.

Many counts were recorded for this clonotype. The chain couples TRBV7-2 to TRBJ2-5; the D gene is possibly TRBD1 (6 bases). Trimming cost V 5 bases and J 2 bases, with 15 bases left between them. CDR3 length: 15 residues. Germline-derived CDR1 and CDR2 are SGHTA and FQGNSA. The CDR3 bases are TGTGCCAGCAGCCATGGACAGAAACAGCAAGAGACCCAGTACTTC. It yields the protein CASSHGQKQQETQYF.

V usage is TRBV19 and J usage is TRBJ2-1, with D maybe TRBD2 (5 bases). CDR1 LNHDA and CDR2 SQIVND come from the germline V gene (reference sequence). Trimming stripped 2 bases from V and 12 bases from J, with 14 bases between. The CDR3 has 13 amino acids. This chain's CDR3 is CASSISPGVGQFF. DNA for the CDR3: TGTGCCAGTAGTATAAGTCCCGGGGTGGGGCAGTTCTTC.

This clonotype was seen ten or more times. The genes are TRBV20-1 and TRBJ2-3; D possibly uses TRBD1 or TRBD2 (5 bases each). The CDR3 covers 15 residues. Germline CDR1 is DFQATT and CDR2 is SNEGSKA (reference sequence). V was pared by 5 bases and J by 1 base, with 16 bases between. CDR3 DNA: TGCAGTGCTGGCCGAGGGGCATTGGGCACAGATACGCAGTATTTT. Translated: CSAGRGALGTDTQYF.

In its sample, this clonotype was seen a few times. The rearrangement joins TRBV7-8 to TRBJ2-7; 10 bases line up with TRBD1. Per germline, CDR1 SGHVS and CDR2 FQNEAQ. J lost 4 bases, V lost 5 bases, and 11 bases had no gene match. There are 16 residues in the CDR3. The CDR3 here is CASSPPGGTGVYEQYF. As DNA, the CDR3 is TGTGCCAGCAGCCCCCCTGGTGGGACAGGGGTTTACGAGCAGTACTTC.

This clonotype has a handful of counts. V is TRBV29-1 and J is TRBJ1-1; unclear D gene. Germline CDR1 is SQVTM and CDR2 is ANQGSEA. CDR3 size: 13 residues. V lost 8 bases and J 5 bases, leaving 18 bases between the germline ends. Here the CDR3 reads CSFLAPANTEAFF. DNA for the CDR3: TGCAGCTTTCTGGCCCCGGCGAATACTGAAGCTTTCTTT.

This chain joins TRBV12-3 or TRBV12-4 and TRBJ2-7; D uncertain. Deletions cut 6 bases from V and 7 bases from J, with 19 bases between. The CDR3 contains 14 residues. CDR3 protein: CASRSRASPWEQYF. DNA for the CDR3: TGTGCCAGCAGATCCCGGGCGAGCCCGTGGGAGCAGTACTTC.

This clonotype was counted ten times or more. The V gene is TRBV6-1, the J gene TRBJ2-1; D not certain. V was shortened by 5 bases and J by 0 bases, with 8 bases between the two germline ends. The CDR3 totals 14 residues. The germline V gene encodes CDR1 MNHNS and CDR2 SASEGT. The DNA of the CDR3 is TGTGCCAGCAGTCGTGGTAGCTCCTACAATGAGCAGTTCTTC. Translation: CASSRGSSYNEQFF.

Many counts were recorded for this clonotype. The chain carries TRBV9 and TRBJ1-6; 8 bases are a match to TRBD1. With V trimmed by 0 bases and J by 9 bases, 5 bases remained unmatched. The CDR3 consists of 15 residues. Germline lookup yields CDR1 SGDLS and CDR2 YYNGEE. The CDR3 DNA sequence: TGTGCCAGCAGCGTAGGGGGACAGGCGGGTTCACCCCTCCACTTT. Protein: CASSVGGQAGSPLHF.

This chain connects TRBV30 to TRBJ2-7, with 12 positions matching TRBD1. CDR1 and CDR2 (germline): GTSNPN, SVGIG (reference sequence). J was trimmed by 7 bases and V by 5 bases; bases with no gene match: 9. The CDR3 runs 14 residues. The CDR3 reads CAWDPGQGAREQYF. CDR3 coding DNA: TGTGCCTGGGACCCGGGACAGGGGGCTCGGGAGCAGTACTTC.

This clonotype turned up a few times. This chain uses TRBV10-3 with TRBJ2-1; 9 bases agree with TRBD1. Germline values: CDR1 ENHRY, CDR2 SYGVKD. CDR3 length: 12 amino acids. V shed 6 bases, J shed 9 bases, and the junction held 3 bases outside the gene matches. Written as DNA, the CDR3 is TGTGCCATCAGGGACAGGGGCGGTGAGCAGTTCTTC. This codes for CAIRDRGGEQFF.

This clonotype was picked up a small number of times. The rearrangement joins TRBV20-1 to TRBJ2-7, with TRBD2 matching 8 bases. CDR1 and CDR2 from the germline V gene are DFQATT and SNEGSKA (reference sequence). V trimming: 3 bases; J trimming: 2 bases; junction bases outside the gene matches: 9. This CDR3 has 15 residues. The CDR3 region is CSARDLREGPYEQYF. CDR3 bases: TGCAGTGCTAGGGACCTACGGGAGGGCCCCTACGAGCAGTACTTC.

CDR3 amino acids: CASSSGSSQGYNEQFF. The CDR3 nucleotides read TGTGCCAGCAGCTCAGGATCTTCTCAAGGCTACAATGAGCAGTTCTTC. The chain employs TRBV7-8 and TRBJ2-1, with D unresolved. The CDR3 sequence is 16 residues long. From germline, CDR1 is SGHVS and CDR2 FQNEAQ. Trimming removed 4 bases at V and 3 bases at J, with 16 bases between.

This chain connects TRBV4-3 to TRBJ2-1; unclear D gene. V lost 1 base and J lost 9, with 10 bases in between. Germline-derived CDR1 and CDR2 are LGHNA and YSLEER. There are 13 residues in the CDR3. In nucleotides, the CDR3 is TGCGCCAGCAGCCAAGGTCTGATCGGTGAGCAGTTCTTC. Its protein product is CASSQGLIGEQFF.